This record concerns one T cell receptor beta chain sequence. In germline, CDR1 is SEHNR, CDR2 FQNEAQ (reference sequence). This CDR3 contains 17 residues. V trimming: 3 bases; J trimming: 6 bases; junction bases outside the gene matches: 10. The sample originates from a study of control samples from healthy donors and cancer patients. Method: immunoSEQ multiplex PCR; TCRdb's copy keeps in-frame clones and lacks some. Among some 120,000 clones, roughly 92% were seen once, and the ten largest hold 2.6%. Specimen: blood. The V call is TRBV7-9, the J call TRBJ1-4, with 10 bases aligning to TRBD1. The TCR comes from a man aged 25-45 years in good health. CDR3 in amino acids: CASSFPRDRGGDEKLFF. The CDR3 nucleotides are TGTGCCAGCAGCTTCCCCCGGGACAGGGGAGGGGATGAAAAACTGTTTTTT.